Following are 20 T cell receptor beta chains from one sample sequenced in a study of identical twins' blood T cells. TCRdb recomputed calls from the 5' RACE reads with MiXCR, one row per CDR3 protein. The sample includes hundreds of thousands of distinct CDR3 sequences, roughly 31% of them seen just once. Sequencing was carried out using PBMCs. All receptors derive from a woman aged 18-55 years in good health.

This clonotype occurred a few times. This rearrangement joins TRBV7-2 to TRBJ2-7; 7 nucleotides line up with TRBD2. With V trimmed by 2 bases and J by 4 bases, 8 bases remained unmatched. Germline V lookup: CDR1 SGHTA, CDR2 FQGNSA. CDR3 size: 15 residues. The DNA of the CDR3 is TGTGCCAGCAGCTTACTGGCTAGCGGTTCTTACGAGCAGTACTTC. It translates to CASSLLASGSYEQYF.

This clonotype was seen repeatedly, ten times or more. The chain links TRBV29-1 to TRBJ1-3; D gene uncertain. CDR1 SQVTM and CDR2 ANQGSEA come from the germline V gene. The CDR3 is 13 amino acids. The CDR3 DNA is TGCTTGGACCCGCGCCGAAAGGGAAACACCATATATTTT. It translates to CLDPRRKGNTIYF.

This clonotype was detected a few times. This chain joins TRBV24-1 and TRBJ2-2; 13 bases align to TRBD2. Germline CDR1 KGHDR, CDR2 SFDVKD. This CDR3 is 16 amino acids long. V gave up 4 bases and J gave up 5 bases; unmatched junction bases: 3. CDR3 in amino acids: CATSDRTSGRTGELFF. CDR3 coding DNA: TGTGCCACCAGTGACAGGACTAGCGGGAGAACCGGGGAGCTGTTTTTT.

This clonotype was detected only a few times. The chain is built from TRBV2 and TRBJ2-1, with 8 bases that match TRBD2. With 2 bases clipped from V and 7 bases from J, the junction kept 4 bases outside the gene matches. CDR1 is SNHLY, CDR2 FYNNEI, per germline. The CDR3 consists of 14 residues. This chain's CDR3 is CASSERLARNEQFF. Here the CDR3 DNA reads TGTGCCAGCAGTGAACGACTAGCGAGGAATGAGCAGTTCTTC.

This clonotype was picked up a small number of times. The chain combines TRBV29-1 with TRBJ1-1; D is possibly TRBD1 (5 bases). The CDR3 sequence is 11 residues long. Germline values: CDR1 SQVTM, CDR2 ANQGSEA. With 7 bases removed from V and 3 bases from J, the gap between germline ends came to 9 bases. CDR3 residues: CSGGGDTEAFF. The DNA for the CDR3 is TGCAGCGGTGGAGGGGACACTGAAGCTTTCTTT.

The chain uses TRBV6-2 or TRBV6-3 and TRBJ1-1; D uncertain. Germline V gene lookup returns CDR1 MNHEY and CDR2 SVGEGT. The length of the CDR3 is 14 residues. V was trimmed by 8 bases and J by 0 bases, leaving 13 bases between them. This chain's CDR3 is CASVLAGMNTEAFF. In DNA, the CDR3 is TGTGCCAGCGTGTTAGCGGGGATGAACACTGAAGCTTTCTTT.

This rearrangement joins TRBV10-2 to TRBJ1-1; D is undetermined. Germline V gene sequence: CDR1 WSHSY, CDR2 SAAADI. The CDR3 runs 13 residues. V was trimmed by 11 bases and J by 4 bases, leaving 17 bases between them. The CDR3 spells CAGAPTGFTEAFF. The CDR3 nucleotides are TGCGCCGGCGCCCCAACCGGGTTCACTGAAGCTTTCTTT.

At least ten counts were recorded for this clonotype. This chain uses TRBV5-1 with TRBJ1-1; D might be TRBD1 (5 bases). The CDR3 spans 14 residues. Between the trimmed V and J ends, which lost 2 bases and 2 bases, there was a span of 10 bases. The V gene's germline CDR1 is SGHRS and CDR2 YFSETQ. CDR3 sequence reads: CASSFQGGNTEAFF. The CDR3 DNA follows: TGCGCCAGCAGCTTCCAGGGTGGAAACACTGAAGCTTTCTTT.

There are many counts of this clonotype. The V and J genes are TRBV29-1 and TRBJ2-7; 9 bases agree with TRBD1. The CDR3 totals 15 residues. Per the germline V gene, CDR1 is SQVTM and CDR2 is ANQGSEA. Losses at the gene ends were 7 bases for V and 2 bases for J; bases not matched to a gene: 12. This CDR3 reads CSASLRDREPYEQYF. CDR3 bases: TGCAGCGCCTCGCTCCGGGACAGGGAACCCTACGAGCAGTACTTC.

The chain uses TRBV7-9 and TRBJ2-1; 10 bases match TRBD1. Per the germline V gene, CDR1 is SEHNR and CDR2 is FQNEAQ (reference sequence). The CDR3 extends over 13 amino acids. The ends lost 5 bases at V and 5 bases at J; junction bases unmatched: 0. CDR3 residues: CASSGTGDNEQFF. The CDR3, as DNA: TGTGCCAGCAGCGGGACAGGGGACAATGAGCAGTTCTTC.

This clonotype was seen only a few times. The chain uses TRBV2 and TRBJ2-4; 8 bases fit TRBD2. The V gene's germline CDR1 is SNHLY and CDR2 FYNNEI. Trimming removed 1 base from V and 2 bases from J; junction bases left unmatched: 4. The CDR3 totals 16 residues. The chain's CDR3 is CASSEGAGATKNIQYF. CDR3 nucleotide sequence: TGTGCCAGCAGTGAAGGAGCGGGGGCGACCAAAAACATTCAGTACTTC. Using reference TRBV2 and TRBJ2-4 for the parts outside the CDR3, the full variable domain is EPEVTQTPSHQVTQMGQEVILRCVPISNHLYFYWYRQILGQKVEFLVSFYNNEISEKSEIFDDQFSVERPDGSNFTLKIRSTKLEDSAMYFCASSEGAGATKNIQYFGAGTRLSVL.

The chain is built from TRBV10-2 and TRBJ2-6; D unresolved. The germline CDR1 and CDR2 sequences are WSHSY and SAAADI. This CDR3 region has 15 residues. Trimming took 6 bases from V and 0 from J, leaving 9 bases between them. CDR3 residues: CASRPFISGANVLTF. Here the CDR3 DNA reads TGCGCCAGCAGACCTTTCATCTCTGGGGCCAACGTCCTGACTTTC.

The chain carries TRBV12-3 or TRBV12-4 and TRBJ2-2, with TRBD1 as a possible D gene (6 bases). Trimming pared 8 bases from V and 0 bases from J, leaving 16 bases between. This CDR3 contains 16 residues. The DNA for the CDR3 is TGTGCCAGCGTAATGGACAGAGCTTCGAACACCGGGGAGCTGTTTTTT. It codes for CASVMDRASNTGELFF.

This clonotype was observed a handful of times. The germline gene is not matched at one end of the junction; a read error may be the cause. The J gene is TRBJ2-1, the V gene TRBV12-3 or TRBV12-4, with 7 bases identical to TRBD2. The CDR3 has 18 amino acids. The CDR3 DNA is TGTGCCAGCAGTTTAGGGACCCCTCGAGGGGAGGGTTACAGTGAGCAGTTCTTC. As protein: CASSLGTPRGEGYSEQFF.

In this sample, this clonotype turned up a few times. The gene calls are TRBV20-1 and TRBJ2-3; 9 bases fit TRBD2. This CDR3 comprises 18 residues. Germline V gives CDR1 DFQATT, CDR2 SNEGSKA (reference sequence). The J segment lost 4 bases and the V segment lost 4 bases, leaving 18 bases of the junction unmatched. The CDR3 sequence is CSAILALKRGAGADTQYF. CDR3 sequence (DNA): TGCAGTGCTATTCTTGCCCTCAAGCGGGGGGCCGGGGCAGATACGCAGTATTTT.

This clonotype was counted a few times. Germline is not matched at one junction end, which may reflect a read error. The chain recombines TRBV12-3 or TRBV12-4 with TRBJ2-2; 8 nucleotides agree with TRBD2. CDR3 size: 17 residues. CDR3 nucleotides: TGTGCCAGCAGTTTGTTTAGGACTAGCAGTAACAACGGGGAGCTGTTTTTT. This encodes CASSLFRTSSNNGELFF.

The V call is TRBV12-3 or TRBV12-4, the J call TRBJ1-3; D perhaps matches TRBD1 (5 bases). The CDR3 extends over 14 amino acids. V was pared by 5 bases and J by 3 bases, with 11 bases between. Written as DNA, the CDR3 is TGTGCCAGCAGTGTGGGGGGAATTGGAAACACCATATATTTT. It translates to CASSVGGIGNTIYF.

This chain connects TRBV21-1 to TRBJ2-5. TRBV21-1 is termed a pseudogene. There are 14 residues in the CDR3. The DNA for the CDR3 is TGTGCCAGCAGCAAAGTCCAACACCAAGAGACCCAGTACTTC. Its protein is CASSKVQHQETQYF.

The chain has TRBV4-3 and TRBJ1-4; D is uncertain. The germline V and J ends were trimmed by 5 bases and 5 bases, with 15 bases remaining between them. The CDR3 runs 15 residues. In germline, CDR1 is LGHNA, CDR2 YSLEER. The CDR3 is CASSGHLGGNEKLFF. CDR3 DNA: TGCGCCAGCAGCGGTCACCTTGGCGGGAATGAAAAACTGTTTTTT.

The chain uses TRBV25-1 and TRBJ1-2; no definite D call. V was trimmed by 2 bases and J by 4 bases, leaving 8 bases between them. This CDR3 has 13 residues. Germline CDR1 reads MGHDK; CDR2 reads SYGVNS. CDR3 protein: CASSEQVFYGYTF. The CDR3 nucleotides read TGTGCCAGCAGTGAACAGGTATTCTATGGCTACACCTTC.